Below, one TCR beta chain is given with its context. No antigen is known for it. The authors amplified TCR beta CDR3 regions from RNA transcripts. First-round RT-PCR with HTBI primers preceded a second-round multiplex PCR. TCRdb re-derived calls from the multiplex PCR reads in MiXCR, one entry per CDR3 protein. Of 45,000 to 60,000 distinct CDR3 sequences detected, more than 40% appear once; the ten largest clones hold over 4%. This sample is drawn from a study of Graves' ophthalmopathy and Graves' hyperthyroidism. Broader study findings: Classification of ophthalmopathy versus stable hyperthyroidism by a 13-signature model yielded around 91% sensitivity and around 81% specificity.

CDR1 and CDR2 (germline): SGDLS, YYNGEE. The CDR3 spans 14 residues. Trimming stripped 0 bases from V and 8 bases from J, with 12 bases between. The evidence that diagnosis relied on was clinical symptoms, serum thyroxine, TRAb, thyroid ultrasound and orbital computed tomography. The PBMCs used were ones drawn from around 10 ml of fresh peripheral blood. This chain links TRBV9 with TRBJ2-1; D might be TRBD1 or TRBD2, each matching 5 bases. This receptor was taken from an adult woman with Graves' ophthalmopathy. Sequenced input: peripheral blood. CDR3 in DNA: TGTGCCAGCAGCGTAGGTGCAGGGAGTGATGAGCAGTTCTTC. Translated, it gives CASSVGAGSDEQFF.